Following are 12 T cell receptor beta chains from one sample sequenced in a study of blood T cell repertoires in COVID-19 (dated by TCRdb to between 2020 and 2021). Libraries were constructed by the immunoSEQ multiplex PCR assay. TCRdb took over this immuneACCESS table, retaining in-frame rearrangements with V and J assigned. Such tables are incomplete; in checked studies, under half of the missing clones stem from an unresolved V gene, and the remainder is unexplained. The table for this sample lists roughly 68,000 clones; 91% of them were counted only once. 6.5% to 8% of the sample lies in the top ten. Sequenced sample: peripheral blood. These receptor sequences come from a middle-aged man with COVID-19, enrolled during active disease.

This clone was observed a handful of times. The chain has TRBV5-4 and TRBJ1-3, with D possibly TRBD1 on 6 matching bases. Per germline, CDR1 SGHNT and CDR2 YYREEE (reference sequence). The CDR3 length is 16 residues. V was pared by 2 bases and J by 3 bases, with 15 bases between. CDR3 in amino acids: CASSFTGTLYGNTIYF. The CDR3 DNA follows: TGTGCCAGCAGCTTCACAGGGACACTTTATGGAAACACCATATATTTT.

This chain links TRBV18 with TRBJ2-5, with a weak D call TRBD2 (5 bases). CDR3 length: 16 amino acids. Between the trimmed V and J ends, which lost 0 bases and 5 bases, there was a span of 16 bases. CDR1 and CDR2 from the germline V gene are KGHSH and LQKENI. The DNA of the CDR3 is TGTGCCAGCTCACCACCAAAAGGTTCCGGCGGGGAGACCCAGTACTTC. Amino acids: CASSPPKGSGGETQYF.

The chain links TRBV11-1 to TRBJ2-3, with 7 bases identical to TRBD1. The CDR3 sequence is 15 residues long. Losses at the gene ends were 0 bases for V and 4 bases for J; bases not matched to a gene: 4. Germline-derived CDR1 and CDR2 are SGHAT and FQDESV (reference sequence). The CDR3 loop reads CASSLAGTVADTQYF. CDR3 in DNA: TGTGCCAGCAGCTTAGCCGGGACAGTTGCAGATACGCAGTATTTT.

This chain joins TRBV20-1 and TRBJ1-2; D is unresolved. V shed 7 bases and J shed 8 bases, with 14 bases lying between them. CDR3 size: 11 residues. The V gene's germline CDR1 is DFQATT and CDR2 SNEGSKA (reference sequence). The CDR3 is CSVVIKQGYTF. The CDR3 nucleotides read TGCAGTGTCGTAATCAAACAGGGCTACACCTTC.

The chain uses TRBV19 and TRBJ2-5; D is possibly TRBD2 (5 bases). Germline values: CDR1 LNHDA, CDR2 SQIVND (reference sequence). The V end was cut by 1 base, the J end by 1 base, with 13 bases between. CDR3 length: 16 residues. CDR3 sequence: CASSIAGTRIQETQYF. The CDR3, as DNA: TGTGCCAGTAGTATAGCGGGAACTAGGATCCAAGAGACCCAGTACTTC.

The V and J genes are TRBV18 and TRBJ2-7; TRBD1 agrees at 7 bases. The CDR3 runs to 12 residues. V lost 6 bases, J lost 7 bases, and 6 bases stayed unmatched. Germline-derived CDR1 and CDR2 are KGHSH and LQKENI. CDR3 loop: CASSLDRREQYF. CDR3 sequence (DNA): TGTGCCAGCTCGCTGGACAGGAGGGAGCAGTACTTC.

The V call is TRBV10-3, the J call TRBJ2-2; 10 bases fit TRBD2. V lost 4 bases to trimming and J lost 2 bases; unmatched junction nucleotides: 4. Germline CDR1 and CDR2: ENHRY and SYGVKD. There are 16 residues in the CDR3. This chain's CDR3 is CAISGSGGTNTGELFF. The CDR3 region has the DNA TGTGCCATCAGTGGTAGCGGGGGGACCAACACCGGGGAGCTGTTTTTT.

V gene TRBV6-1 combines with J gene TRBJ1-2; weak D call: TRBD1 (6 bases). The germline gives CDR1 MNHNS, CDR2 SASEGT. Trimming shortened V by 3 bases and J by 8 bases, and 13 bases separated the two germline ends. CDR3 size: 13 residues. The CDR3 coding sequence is TGTGCCAGCAGTGAGGGGGGGGCGCGGGGCTACACCTTC. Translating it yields CASSEGGARGYTF.

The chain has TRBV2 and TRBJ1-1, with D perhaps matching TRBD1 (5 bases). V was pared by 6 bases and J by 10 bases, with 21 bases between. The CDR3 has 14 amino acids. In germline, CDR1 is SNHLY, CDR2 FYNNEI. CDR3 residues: CASRTRDLMGRAFF. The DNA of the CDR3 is TGTGCCAGCAGGACCAGGGATCTGATGGGCCGAGCTTTCTTT.

The CDR3, as DNA: TGTGCCAGCAGCCCCAGCGGGGAGGGGGATACGCAGTATTTT. Residues: CASSPSGEGDTQYF. The chain couples TRBV7-8 to TRBJ2-3; TRBD2 matches at 7 bases. V dropped 5 bases and J dropped 6; count of bases not matched to a gene: 8. In germline, CDR1 is SGHVS, CDR2 FQNEAQ. The CDR3 length is 14 residues.

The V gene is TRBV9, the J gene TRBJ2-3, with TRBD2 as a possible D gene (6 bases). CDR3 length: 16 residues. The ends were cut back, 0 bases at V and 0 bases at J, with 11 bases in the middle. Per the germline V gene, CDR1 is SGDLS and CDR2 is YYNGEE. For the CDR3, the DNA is TGTGCCAGCAGCGTAGGACTAGGACCTAGCACAGATACGCAGTATTTT. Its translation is CASSVGLGPSTDTQYF.

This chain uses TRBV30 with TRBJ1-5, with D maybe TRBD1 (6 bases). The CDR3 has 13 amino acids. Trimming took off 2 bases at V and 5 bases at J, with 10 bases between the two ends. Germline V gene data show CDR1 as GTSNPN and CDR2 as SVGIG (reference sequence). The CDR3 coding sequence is TGTGCCTGGAGTCGGGGGGCTCATCAGCCCCAGCATTTT. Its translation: CAWSRGAHQPQHF.